This record concerns one T cell receptor beta chain sequence. Its antigen remains unknown. Every patient experienced relapse after autologous stem cell transplantation, and brentuximab vedotin exposure varied. With magnetic negative selection, CD4+ T cells were purified from PBMCs that had been thawed. Germline V gene lookup returns CDR1 GTSNPN and CDR2 SVGIG (reference sequence). There are 15 residues in the CDR3. V shed 5 bases and J shed 2 bases, with 19 bases lying between them. Measured with immunoSEQ multiplex PCR; TCRdb has only the in-frame clones, and not every one. The table records 25,000 to 35,000 clones, 65% to 90% of them present only once. The data were obtained in a study of PD-1 blockade in classical Hodgkin lymphoma. General study results and limits: For complete responders, baseline diversity was comparable to that of newly diagnosed patients.

The V call is TRBV30, the J call TRBJ2-7, with TRBD2 as a possible D gene (5 bases). The source is a human donor with classical Hodgkin lymphoma. The material sequenced was CD4+ T cells from blood, taken at baseline. The CDR3 spells CAWASHRTTTYEQYF. CDR3 sequence (DNA): TGTGCCTGGGCTAGCCACCGGACCACGACCTACGAGCAGTACTTC.